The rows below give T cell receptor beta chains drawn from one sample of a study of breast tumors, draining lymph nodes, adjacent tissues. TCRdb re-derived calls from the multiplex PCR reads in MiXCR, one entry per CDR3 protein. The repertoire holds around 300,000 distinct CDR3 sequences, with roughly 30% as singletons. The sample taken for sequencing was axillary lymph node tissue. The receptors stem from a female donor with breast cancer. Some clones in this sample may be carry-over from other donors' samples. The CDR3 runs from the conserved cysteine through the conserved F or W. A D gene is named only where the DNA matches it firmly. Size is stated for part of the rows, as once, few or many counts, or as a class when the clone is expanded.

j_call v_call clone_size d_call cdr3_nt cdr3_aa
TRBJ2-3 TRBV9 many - TGTGCCAGCAGCGCGACTCTCAGCCGCACAGATACGCAGTATTTT CASSATLSRTDTQYF
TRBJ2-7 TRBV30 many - TGTGCCTGGAGTGCTAGGGGTTACGAGCAGTACTTC CAWSARGYEQYF
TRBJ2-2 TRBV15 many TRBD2 TGTGCCACCAGCAGAGCCTGGGGGGGGTCGAACACCGGGGAGCTGTTTTTT CATSRAWGGSNTGELFF
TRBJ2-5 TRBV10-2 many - TGCGCCAGCGGCAGGGACCAAGAGACCCAGTACTTC CASGRDQETQYF
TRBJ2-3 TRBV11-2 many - TGTGCCAGCAGCTTGGGGACTGGCACAGATACGCAGTATTTT CASSLGTGTDTQYF
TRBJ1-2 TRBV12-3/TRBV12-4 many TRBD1 TGTGCCAGCAGGCTTACTCCCGCCGGGACAGGACCGGCTGGCTACACCTTC CASRLTPAGTGPAGYTF
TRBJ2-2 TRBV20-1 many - TGCAGTGCTAGCGGAGCGAACACCGGGGAGCTGTTTTTT CSASGANTGELFF
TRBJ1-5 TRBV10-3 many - TGTGCCATCAGTGACTACGCGTTGAGGGGCACAAGCAATCAGCCCCAGCATTTT CAISDYALRGTSNQPQHF
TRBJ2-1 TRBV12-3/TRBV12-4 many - TGTGCCAGCAGTTTGGGAGGCCAATCCAATGAGCAGTTCTTC CASSLGGQSNEQFF
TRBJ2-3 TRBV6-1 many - TGTGCCAGCAGTGAAGGGATTTGGGGACAAGGCGATACGCAGTATTTT CASSEGIWGQGDTQYF
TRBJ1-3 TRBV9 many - TGTGCCAGCAGCCCCGAAGGACTGAACTCTGGAAACACCATATATTTT CASSPEGLNSGNTIYF
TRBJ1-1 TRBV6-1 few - TGTGCCAGCAGTGAATGGGGGAACACTGAAGCTTTCTTT CASSEWGNTEAFF
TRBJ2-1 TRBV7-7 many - TGTGCTAGCAGCTTGAGCCGGGACTCCAATGAGCAGTTCTTC CASSLSRDSNEQFF
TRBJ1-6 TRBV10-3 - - TGTGCCATCAGTTCTTACCTAGGGTCACCCCTCCACTTT CAISSYLGSPLHF
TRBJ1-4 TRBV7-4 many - TGTGCCAGCAGCTTAGAGAGGGATCATAAAGGTAATAATGAAAAACTGTTTTTT CASSLERDHKGNNEKLFF
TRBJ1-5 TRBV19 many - TGTGCCAGTAGTAGGGGACGACTCAATCAGCCCCAGCATTTT CASSRGRLNQPQHF
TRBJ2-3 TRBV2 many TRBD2 TGTGCCAGCAACACCCCGGGGCGGGAGGTAGAAGATACGCAGTATTTT CASNTPGREVEDTQYF
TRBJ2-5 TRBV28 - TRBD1 TGTGCCAGCAGCCTCCGACCGACAGGGGAGACCCAGTACTTC CASSLRPTGETQYF
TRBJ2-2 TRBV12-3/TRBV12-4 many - TGTGCCAGCAGTTTAACCGACAGGAACACCGGGGAGCTGTTTTTT CASSLTDRNTGELFF
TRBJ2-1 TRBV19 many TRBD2 TGTGCCAGTAGCCCGGGACTAGCGACCTACAATGAGCAGTTCTTC CASSPGLATYNEQFF
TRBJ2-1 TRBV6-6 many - TGTGCCAGCAAGGGGCGGGGACCAAATGAGCAGTTCTTC CASKGRGPNEQFF
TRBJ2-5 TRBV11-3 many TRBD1 TGTGCCAGCAGCAACCGGGACAGGGGAGAGACCCAGTACTTC CASSNRDRGETQYF
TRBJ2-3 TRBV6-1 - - TGTGCCAGCACCCCGCGGGTCACAGATACGCAGTATTTT CASTPRVTDTQYF
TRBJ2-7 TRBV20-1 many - TGCAGTGTCACTCAGACCTACGAGCAGTACTTC CSVTQTYEQYF
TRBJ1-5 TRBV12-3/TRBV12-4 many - TGTGCCAGCAGTTTAAACAACAATCAGCCCCAGCATTTT CASSLNNNQPQHF
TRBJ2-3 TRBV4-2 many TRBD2 TGTGCCAGCAGCCAAGAGTCATGGGGAGGCGGGAGAGGCGCAGATACGCAGTATTTT CASSQESWGGGRGADTQYF
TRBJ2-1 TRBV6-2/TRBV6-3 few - TGTGCCAGCAGTTATTCGGGGGGCGCGGGATATGAGCAGTTCTTC CASSYSGGAGYEQFF
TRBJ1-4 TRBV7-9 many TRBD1 TGTGCCAGCAGCCCTCTCCCGGGACAGGGGGAGAGAGAAAAACTGTTTTTT CASSPLPGQGEREKLFF
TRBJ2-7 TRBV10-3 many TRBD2 TGTGCCATCAGCGAGGGACTAGCGGGAGAAAGAGGCTACGAGCAGTACTTC CAISEGLAGERGYEQYF
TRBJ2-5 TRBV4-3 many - TGCGCCAGCAGCCAAGATCTTAAAGAGACCCAGTACTTC CASSQDLKETQYF
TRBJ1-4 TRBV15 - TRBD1 TGTGCCACCAGCAGGGGTACCCTGCTTGATACGCGACAGGGTAATGAAAAACTGTTTTTT CATSRGTLLDTRQGNEKLFF
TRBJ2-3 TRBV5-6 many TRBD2 TGTGCCAGCAGCTCTAGCGGGACCTTCACAGATACGCAGTATTTT CASSSSGTFTDTQYF
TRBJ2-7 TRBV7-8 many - TGTGCCAGCAGCTACGAGGTTCCGCCGGGCGAGCAGTACTTC CASSYEVPPGEQYF
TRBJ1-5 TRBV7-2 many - TGTGCCAGCAGCTTAGGCACTACTCAGCCCCAGCATTTT CASSLGTTQPQHF
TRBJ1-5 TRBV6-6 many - TGTGCCAGCAGTCACTCGGCAGTAAGCAATCAGCCCCAGCATTTT CASSHSAVSNQPQHF
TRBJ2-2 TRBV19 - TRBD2 TGTGCCAGTAGTATCCGTGGACTAGCGGGGATTAGGAACACCGGGGAGCTGTTTTTT CASSIRGLAGIRNTGELFF
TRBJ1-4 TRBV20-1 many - TGCAGTGCCCTGGGTGAGGGTGAAAAACTGTTTTTT CSALGEGEKLFF
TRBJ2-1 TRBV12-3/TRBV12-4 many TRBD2 TGTGCCAGCAGTTTCCAACGGAGACTAGCGGGAAGTAATGAGCAGTTCTTC CASSFQRRLAGSNEQFF